Reported below is one TCR beta chain. Its antigen is unidentified. The data derive from a study of Ad26.COV2.S vaccination and SARS-CoV-2 variants. In the study overall: Dosing was one shot or two shots 56 days apart.

Findings and limits, study-wide: The breadth of spike-specific CD8+ and CD4+ T cell responses after vaccination was reportedly substantial.

Treatment reported: 19 received Ad26.COV2.S at low or high dose, single or two shots; about 5 received placebo; per-sample allocation not given. Specimen acquisition occurred on day 63 following the initial vaccine or placebo injection. It was an adult aged 18-55 years in Boston who was the donor. Sequenced by immunoSEQ multiplex PCR; TCRdb stores in-frame clones only, minus some. The sample holds roughly 500,000 clones, about 91% seen once. The CDR3 has 13 amino acids. The V end lost 3 bases, the J end lost 4 bases, and 9 bases lay between the germline ends. Germline V gene data show CDR1 as SGHNT and CDR2 as YENEEA.

The specimen comprised peripheral blood, sampled in a trial of Ad26.COV2.S vaccine versus placebo. The clonotype was recovered from a person aged 18-65 years who received the Ad26.COV2.S COVID-19 vaccine or a placebo. The chain uses TRBV11-3 and TRBJ2-5; weak D call: TRBD2 (6 bases). The CDR3 DNA reads as TGTGCCAGCAGCTTGCCGGGGGTAGAGACCCAGTACTTC. Its translation is CASSLPGVETQYF.